This T cell receptor (beta chain) was sequenced for a study of Ad26.COV2.S vaccination and SARS-CoV-2 variants. Study information: Intramuscularly, Ad26.COV2.S was given either once or twice, 56 days apart. Study-wide results and caveats: Vaccinees reportedly had broad spike-specific CD8+ and CD4+ T cell responses. From the TCR breadth and depth analyses, total T cell responses may have been underestimated.

Libraries were prepared by immunoSEQ multiplex PCR; TCRdb keeps only in-frame clonotypes and omits some of them. The sample yields 300,000 to 350,000 clones, more than 70% seen once. Treatment in this sample: some 20 received Ad26.COV2.S at low or high dose, single or two shots; five or six received placebo; per-sample allocation not given. Sampling took place 63 days after the first vaccine or placebo injection. An Ad26 vector expressing Wuhan-strain SARS-CoV-2 spike served as the vaccine. Regarding this clone: The antigen remains unidentified.

The CDR3 loop spans 15 amino acids. Germline V gene sequence: CDR1 LGHDT, CDR2 YNNKEL (reference sequence). Trimming cost V 0 bases and J 3 bases, with 6 bases left between them. Sequencing was performed on peripheral blood, taken in a trial of Ad26.COV2.S vaccine versus placebo. V usage is TRBV3-1 (or the pseudogene TRBV3-2) and J usage is TRBJ1-6, with D unclear. This TCR was recovered from a person aged 18-60 years who received the Ad26.COV2.S COVID-19 vaccine or a placebo. CDR3 nucleotide sequence: TGTGCCAGCAGCCAAGATTGGAACTATAATTCACCCCTCCACTTT. It translates to CASSQDWNYNSPLHF.